The clone carrying this TCR beta chain has just a few counts. Its antigen is currently unknown. These data belong to a study of Graves' ophthalmopathy and Graves' hyperthyroidism. Study background: Sampling took place at initial diagnosis, with peripheral blood obtained before any treatment. Regarding the study as a whole: Detection in blood was also observed for most expanded thyroid clonotypes above 0.001 frequency.

After removal of 6 bases from V and 2 bases from J, the junction contained 6 bases not matched to a gene. The length of the CDR3 is 13 residues. Germline CDR1 is GTSNPN and CDR2 is SVGIG (reference sequence). From RNA, the CDR3 regions of TCR beta chains were amplified and sequenced. The authors performed first-round RT-PCR with HTBI primers and then a second-round multiplex PCR. TCRdb re-derived calls from the multiplex PCR reads in MiXCR, one entry per CDR3 protein. The table has hundreds of thousands of distinct CDR3 sequences, around 15% seen once. Other autoimmune diseases, uncontrolled infections, pregnancy or lactation excluded patients from enrollment.

This clonotype was obtained from a woman younger than 45 with Graves' ophthalmopathy. The specimen sequenced was blood. This sequence joins TRBV30 and TRBJ1-2; 7 bases agree with TRBD1. Here the CDR3 DNA reads TGTGCCTGTTCCGGGACAGTGAACTATGGCTACACCTTC. Translated: CACSGTVNYGYTF. Full variable domain (rest looked up from reference TRBV30 and TRBJ1-2): SQTIHQWPATLVQPVGSPLSLECTVEGTSNPNLYWYRQAAGRGLQLLFYSVGIGQISSEVPQNLSASRPQDRQFILSSKKLLLSDSGFYLCACSGTVNYGYTFGSGTRLTVV.